The 10 T cell receptor beta chains given below trace back to one sample, sequenced in a study of beta chain features in type 1 diabetes. No antigen is known for these receptors. TCRB transcripts that were expressed got sequenced, as all of the isolated RNA had been reverse transcribed. TCRdb keeps only in-frame clones here, not all; method: immunoSEQ multiplex PCR. The sample holds approximately 260,000 clones, about 20% seen once. Study conclusions and caveats: Among patients with Type 1 diabetes, TCRB CDR3s were moderately but significantly shorter in every one of the four CD4+ subsets.

Sequences were obtained from naive CD4+ T cells from blood. Receptors originate from a woman aged 40 to 50 with type 1 diabetes.

This clone was seen more than once but under ten times. The V call is TRBV28, the J call TRBJ1-3; 7 nucleotides align to TRBD1. J lost 0 bases, V lost 5 bases, and 10 bases had no gene match. The CDR3 length is 17 residues. Germline V gene lookup returns CDR1 MDHEN and CDR2 SYDVKM. The CDR3: CASSTRPGGYSGNTIYF. The CDR3 bases are TGTGCCAGCAGTACCCGGCCAGGGGGTTACTCTGGAAACACCATATATTTT.

A few counts support this clone. The chain couples TRBV7-3 to TRBJ2-5; TRBD2 matches 7 bases. V lost 0 bases, J lost 4 bases, and 8 bases stayed unmatched. The germline CDR1 and CDR2 sequences are SGHTA and FQGTGA. CDR3 size: 16 residues. The CDR3 protein is CASSLTGTGRGETQYF. CDR3 in DNA: TGTGCCAGCAGCTTAACGGGGACGGGGAGGGGAGAGACCCAGTACTTC.

This clone was counted a few times. This chain uses TRBV9 with TRBJ2-1; TRBD2 agrees at 10 bases. In germline, CDR1 is SGDLS, CDR2 YYNGEE. The CDR3 sequence is 15 residues long. V trimming: 5 bases; J trimming: 3 bases; junction bases outside the gene matches: 5. CDR3 sequence reads: CASSKTSGDYNEQFF. Written as DNA, the CDR3 is TGTGCCAGCAGTAAAACTAGCGGGGACTACAATGAGCAGTTCTTC.

The rearrangement uses TRBV6-5 and TRBJ1-4, with 7 bases identical to TRBD1. The CDR3 consists of 14 residues. Germline V gene lookup returns CDR1 MNHEY and CDR2 SVGAGI. V was pared by 6 bases and J by 8 bases, with 9 bases of the junction left unmatched. CDR3 residues: CASRRDSDGEKLFF. The CDR3 bases are TGTGCCAGCAGAAGGGACAGTGATGGAGAAAAACTGTTTTTT.

The CDR3 coding sequence is TGTGCCAGTATCTCCGGGACTGCCTACAATGAGCAGTTCTTC. Encoded protein: CASISGTAYNEQFF. The gene calls are TRBV19 and TRBJ2-1, with D perhaps matching TRBD2 (6 bases). The CDR3 has 14 residues. In germline, CDR1 is LNHDA, CDR2 SQIVND (reference sequence). V dropped 7 bases and J dropped 2 bases, with 12 bases sitting between them.

This clone was observed a handful of times. The chain links TRBV18 to TRBJ1-1, with TRBD1 matching over 7 bases. CDR3 length: 15 amino acids. The junction had 8 bases not matched to a gene; V was cut back by 3 bases and J by 4 bases. Germline V lookup: CDR1 KGHSH, CDR2 LQKENI. Here the CDR3 reads CASSPQGAGGTEAFF. CDR3 nucleotides: TGTGCCAGCTCACCCCAGGGAGCAGGGGGCACTGAAGCTTTCTTT.

This sequence joins TRBV4-2 and TRBJ1-2, with 8 bases fitting TRBD1. Germline V gene sequence: CDR1 LGHNA, CDR2 YNFKEQ. The CDR3 spans 16 residues. Trimming removed 3 bases from V and 4 bases from J; junction bases left unmatched: 10. The CDR3 is CASSHVTGGVSYGYTF. CDR3 sequence (DNA): TGTGCCAGCAGCCATGTCACAGGGGGAGTAAGCTATGGCTACACCTTC.

In this sample, this clone turned up a few times. The chain combines TRBV28 with TRBJ1-2, with 7 positions matching TRBD1. This CDR3 has 12 amino acids. CDR1 and CDR2 (germline): MDHEN, SYDVKM. V lost 5 bases to trimming and J lost 3 bases; unmatched junction nucleotides: 0. Here the CDR3 reads CASSQGDYGYTF. The CDR3 nucleotides read TGTGCCAGCAGTCAGGGGGACTATGGCTACACCTTC.

This clone appeared a few times. The V and J genes are TRBV15 and TRBJ2-5; D call uncertain. The germline gives CDR1 LNHNV, CDR2 YYDKDF (reference sequence). CDR3 size: 13 residues. The germline V and J ends were trimmed by 3 bases and 0 bases, with 5 bases remaining between them. CDR3 loop: CATSSQYQETQYF. CDR3 DNA sequence: TGTGCCACCAGCAGCCAGTACCAAGAGACCCAGTACTTC.

The chain has TRBV9 and TRBJ1-6; D may be TRBD1 (5 bases). The V end lost 0 bases, the J end lost 7 bases, and 14 bases lay between the germline ends. Germline V gene lookup returns CDR1 SGDLS and CDR2 YYNGEE. The CDR3 is 16 amino acids. The CDR3 coding sequence is TGTGCCAGCAGCGTAGACGGGGGGAGGTCGAATTCACCCCTCCACTTT. Its protein product is CASSVDGGRSNSPLHF.